These 10 T cell receptor beta chains came from one sample sequenced in a study of T cell responses to AZD1222 COVID-19 vaccine. TCRdb's copy holds only in-frame clones and misses some; the assay was immunoSEQ multiplex PCR. Among 150,000 or so clones listed, approximately 95% were seen once. The sequencing here drew on peripheral blood, taken on day 0 of MenACWY control vaccination. The origin of the receptors is an adult in good health.

The chain joins TRBV6-5 to TRBJ1-1; possibly TRBD1 for D (5 bases). V was trimmed by 2 bases and J by 5 bases, leaving 12 bases between them. This CDR3 is 14 amino acids long. Germline V lookup: CDR1 MNHEY, CDR2 SVGAGI. CDR3 DNA sequence: TGTGCCAGCAGTTACGGGGGAAGGGTAACTGAAGCTTTCTTT. It is translated as CASSYGGRVTEAFF.

The V call is TRBV5-4, the J call TRBJ2-5, with 11 bases aligning to TRBD2. TRBJ2-7 matches the DNA end more closely, so the J call is doubtful. This CDR3 comprises 16 residues. In germline, CDR1 is SGHNT, CDR2 YYREEE (reference sequence). CDR3 in amino acids: CASSLAPGLAVTEQYF. CDR3 sequence (DNA): TGTGCCAGCAGCTTGGCCCCGGGACTAGCGGTAACCGAGCAGTACTTC.

The chain has TRBV7-2 and TRBJ1-5, with 10 bases aligning to TRBD1. J gave up 1 base and V 6 bases, and 0 bases lay outside the gene matches. Germline V gene data show CDR1 as SGHTA and CDR2 as FQGNSA. This CDR3 has 14 amino acids. CDR3 protein: CASRDRGSNQPQHF. The CDR3 nucleotides read TGTGCCAGCAGGGACAGGGGGAGCAATCAGCCCCAGCATTTT.

The chain recombines TRBV6-6 with TRBJ1-2, with 8 bases aligning to TRBD1. The CDR3 loop spans 13 amino acids. Germline CDR1 reads MNHNY; CDR2 reads SVGAGI (reference sequence). V lost 7 bases to trimming and J lost 4 bases; unmatched junction nucleotides: 5. This CDR3 reads CASTRQGAYGYTF. The CDR3 DNA sequence: TGTGCCAGCACCCGCCAGGGGGCCTATGGCTACACCTTC.

Only one count was recorded for this clone. V and J are TRBV19 and TRBJ2-2; the match to TRBD2 covers 13 bases. Germline V gene sequence: CDR1 LNHDA, CDR2 SQIVND (reference sequence). The trim removed 7 bases at V and 5 bases at J, leaving 10 bases unmatched. The CDR3 consists of 17 residues. CDR3 nucleotides: TGTGCCAGTACCCCCACTAGCGGGAGGGTTGGGACCGGGGAGCTGTTTTTT. Amino acids: CASTPTSGRVGTGELFF.

This clone was counted a few times. The chain uses TRBV4-1 and TRBJ1-5, with a possible D match to TRBD1 (6 bases). The CDR3 extends over 18 amino acids. V lost 4 bases to trimming and J lost 2 bases, with 21 bases between them. Germline V gene data show CDR1 as MGHRA and CDR2 as YSYEKL. The CDR3 nucleotides read TGCGCCAGCAGCCGCCTCACAGGGTCTGACGGGGGCAATCAGCCCCAGCATTTT. Translated: CASSRLTGSDGGNQPQHF.

This clone was observed a single time. Here the CDR3 reads CASSQGAGLNTEAFF. The CDR3 DNA sequence: TGTGCCAGCAGCCAAGGGGCAGGCTTGAACACTGAAGCTTTCTTT. The chain employs TRBV3-1 (or the pseudogene TRBV3-2) and TRBJ1-1; D not resolved. Per the germline V gene, CDR1 is LGHDT and CDR2 is YNNKEL (reference sequence). Trimming took 1 base from V and 0 from J, leaving 9 bases between them. This CDR3 is 15 amino acids long.

CDR3 region: CASSSLMQRGNTIYF. For the CDR3, the DNA is TGTGCCAGCAGCTCATTAATGCAGCGTGGAAACACCATATATTTT. The chain employs TRBV6-6 and TRBJ1-3; D is ambiguous. The ends were cut back, 6 bases at V and 3 bases at J, with 15 bases in the middle. Per germline, CDR1 MNHNY and CDR2 SVGAGI (reference sequence). The length of the CDR3 is 15 residues.

This clone was seen once. V usage is TRBV10-3 and J usage is TRBJ2-1; 11 positions match TRBD2. The CDR3 covers 17 residues. J lost 0 bases, V lost 3 bases, and 4 bases had no gene match. The germline CDR1 and CDR2 sequences are ENHRY and SYGVKD. CDR3 nucleotides: TGTGCCATCAGTGACGGCACTAGCGGGAGCTCCTACAATGAGCAGTTCTTC. This sequence encodes CAISDGTSGSSYNEQFF.

CDR3: CSVEGRGPTEAFF. The DNA for the CDR3 is TGCAGCGTTGAAGGCAGGGGCCCCACTGAAGCTTTCTTT. The chain carries TRBV29-1 and TRBJ1-1, with a tentative D call TRBD1 (6 bases). Per germline, CDR1 SQVTM and CDR2 ANQGSEA. The V end lost 1 base, the J end lost 4 bases, and 10 bases lay between the germline ends. This CDR3 region has 13 residues.